One T cell receptor beta chain is described in this entry. The sample is drawn from a study of shared clonotypes between healthy human individuals. Libraries were prepared by immunoSEQ multiplex PCR; TCRdb keeps only in-frame clonotypes and omits some of them. The table lists hundreds of thousands of clones, roughly three quarters of them singletons. The source is a woman aged 40 to 50 in good health. Some clones in this sample may be carry-over from other donors' samples. The sequenced sample was PBMCs.

In DNA form, the CDR3 reads TGTGCCAGCAGCTCAGGAGGCGGCCGAGAGACCCAGTACTTC. Its translation is CASSSGGGRETQYF. The chain is built from TRBV7-9 and TRBJ2-5; TRBD2 might be the D (5 bases). Germline CDR1 and CDR2: SEHNR and FQNEAQ (reference sequence). The CDR3 is 14 amino acids. Trimming took 4 bases from V and 4 from J, leaving 13 bases between them.